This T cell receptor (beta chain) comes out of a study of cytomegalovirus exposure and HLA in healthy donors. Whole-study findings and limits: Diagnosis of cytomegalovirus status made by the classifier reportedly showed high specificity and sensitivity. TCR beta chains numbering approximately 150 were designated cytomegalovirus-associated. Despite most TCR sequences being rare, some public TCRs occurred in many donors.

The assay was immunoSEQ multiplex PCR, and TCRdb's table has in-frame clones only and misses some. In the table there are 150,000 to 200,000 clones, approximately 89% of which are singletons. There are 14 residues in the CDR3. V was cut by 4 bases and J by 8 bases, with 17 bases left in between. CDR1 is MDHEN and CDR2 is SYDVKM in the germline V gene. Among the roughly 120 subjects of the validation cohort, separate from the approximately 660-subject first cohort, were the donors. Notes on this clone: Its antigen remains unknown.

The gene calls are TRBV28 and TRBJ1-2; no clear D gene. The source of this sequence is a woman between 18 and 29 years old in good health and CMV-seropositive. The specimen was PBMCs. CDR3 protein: CASSSIAVVWGYTF. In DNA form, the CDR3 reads TGTGCCAGCAGTTCCATTGCTGTAGTTTGGGGCTACACCTTC.